This TCR beta chain was found in a study of blood T cell repertoires in COVID-19. Across the whole study: Nucleic acid was either cDNA or gDNA, and it came from T cells, B-cell-depleted T cells, or PBMCs.

Source study methods: Reference gene primer amplification yielded estimated nucleated cell counts. Data came from immunoSEQ multiplex PCR; TCRdb stores just in-frame clones and leaves some out. V and J calls and clone size are copied from that table; D and trimming were computed from the DNA. The sample holds some 180,000 clones, 75% to 85% seen once. Patients from Seattle were sampled longitudinally, starting during active infection. The CDR3 is 16 amino acids. Trimming left V 5 bases short and J 0 bases short, with 17 bases between. Germline CDR1 reads MDHEN; CDR2 reads SYDVKM. The sample consisted of peripheral blood. The TCR originated in a woman in her forties with COVID-19, enrolled during active disease. The chain couples TRBV28 to TRBJ2-7; D perhaps matches TRBD1 (5 bases). The CDR3 DNA reads TGTGCCAGCAGTCCCCAACAGGCTCTAAGCTCCTACGAGCAGTACTTC. It specifies CASSPQQALSSYEQYF.